This T cell receptor beta chain came from a study of T cells in localized non-small cell lung cancer. Looked up from germline, CDR1 is LNHDA and CDR2 is SQIVND (reference sequence). This CDR3 has 14 residues. V lost 3 bases and J lost 1, with 8 bases in between. This table comes from immunoSEQ multiplex PCR, and its TCRdb copy is limited to in-frame clones, with some not included. The sample includes over a thousand clones, 35% to 40% of them seen just once. Study conclusions and caveats: Among the top 100 tumor clones, a median about 59 appeared in adjacent lung.

About this clone itself: Its antigen is unknown.

The specimen comprised lung tumor tissue, sampled before any cancer treatment. The sequence was collected from a male donor older than 55 with stage II squamous cell lung carcinoma. The chain has TRBV19 and TRBJ2-3; D perhaps matches TRBD1 (6 bases). Here the CDR3 DNA reads TGTGCCAGTAGTATGGGGGCGCGCACAGATACGCAGTATTTT. Its protein product is CASSMGARTDTQYF. Drawing the rest from reference TRBV19 and TRBJ2-3, the complete variable domain is DGGITQSPKYLFRKEGQNVTLSCEQNLNHDAMYWYRQDPGQGLRLIYYSQIVNDFQKGDIAEGYSVSREKKESFPLTVTSAQKNPTAFYLCASSMGARTDTQYFGPGTRLTVL.